Shown below are 29 T cell receptor beta chains from a single sample sequenced in a study of breast tumors, draining lymph nodes, adjacent tissues. A single record per CDR3 protein comes from TCRdb applying MiXCR to the multiplex PCR reads. The sample yields over 60,000 distinct CDR3 sequences, approximately 57% seen once. The sample comprised breast tumor tissue. These receptor sequences come from a female donor with breast cancer. Some clones in this sample may be carry-over from other donors' samples.

This clonotype was picked up many times. The rearrangement links TRBV30 to TRBJ1-4, with D possibly TRBD1 on 5 matching bases. The germline V gene encodes CDR1 GTSNPN and CDR2 SVGIG (reference sequence). This CDR3 has 14 residues. The V end was cut by 0 bases, the J end by 8 bases, with 13 bases between. CDR3 loop: CAWSVGSGVEKLFF. The DNA of the CDR3 is TGTGCCTGGAGTGTGGGTTCGGGGGTGGAAAAACTGTTTTTT.

This clonotype was observed a handful of times. A much bigger clone sits one base away, suggesting this may be a read error. The chain couples TRBV6-6 to TRBJ2-3; no clear D. CDR1 and CDR2 from the germline V gene are MNHNY and SVGAGI (reference sequence). This CDR3 region has 13 residues. Trimming took 11 bases from V and 1 from J, leaving 13 bases between them. CDR3 in amino acids: CASYHSGTDTQYF. The CDR3 nucleotides read TGTGCCTCCTATCATTCCGGCACAGATACGCAGTATTTT.

The chain combines TRBV20-1 with TRBJ2-6; 7 nucleotides line up with TRBD1. CDR3 length: 13 amino acids. Germline CDR1 DFQATT, CDR2 SNEGSKA (reference sequence). Losses at the gene ends were 3 bases for V and 11 bases for J; bases not matched to a gene: 7. The CDR3 here is CSASNTGVYVLTF. The DNA for the CDR3 is TGCAGTGCTAGTAATACAGGGGTCTACGTCCTGACTTTC.

This clonotype was counted a few times. The junction shows a germline mismatch at one end, possibly a read error. CDR3: CACSAAPGSYEQYF. Here the CDR3 DNA reads TGTGCCTGCAGTGCTGCCCCGGGCAGCTACGAGCAGTACTTC. The chain carries TRBV2 and TRBJ2-7; D call uncertain. The CDR3 totals 14 residues. Germline loops: CDR1 SNHLY, CDR2 FYNNEI.

A word on this clonotype: In this CDR3 the conserved last residue, phenylalanine or tryptophan, is missing, so a read error is likely. The DNA is omitted, as the CDR3 cannot be located on it reliably, and the CDR3 follows TCRdb's listing. The chain combines TRBV11-2 with TRBJ2-3; TRBD1, the table's D call, was not compared with the DNA. Germline CDR1 reads SGHAT; CDR2 reads FQNNGV. The CDR3 has 10 amino acids, counting both end residues. This CDR3 reads CASRTTGSPL.

This clonotype was recorded a few times. This clone may be a read error of a much larger clone one base away. This rearrangement joins TRBV18 to TRBJ2-1; D gene uncertain. V lost 1 base to trimming and J lost 3 bases, with 4 bases between them. Germline CDR1 is KGHSH and CDR2 is LQKENI. The CDR3 contains 13 residues. The CDR3 nucleotides are TGTGCCAGCTCACCACTGAGCTACAATGAGCAGTTCTTC. Translated, it gives CASSPLSYNEQFF.

V and J are TRBV6-2 or TRBV6-3 and TRBJ2-1; 7 bases line up with TRBD1. The junction had 10 bases not matched to a gene; V was cut back by 5 bases and J by 3 bases. Germline CDR1 MNHEY, CDR2 SVGEGT. The CDR3 is 16 residues long. The CDR3 DNA follows: TGTGCCAGCAGTCAACCGGCGGCAGGGGGCTACAATGAGCAGTTCTTC. It specifies CASSQPAAGGYNEQFF.

This clonotype was counted at least ten times. The J gene is TRBJ2-7, the V gene TRBV6-2 or TRBV6-3, with TRBD1 identical over 11 bases. This CDR3 comprises 15 residues. Germline loops: CDR1 MNHEY, CDR2 SVGEGT. The ends lost 6 bases at V and 0 bases at J; junction bases unmatched: 4. CDR3: CASRGQGAFSYEQYF. CDR3 DNA sequence: TGTGCCAGCAGAGGACAGGGGGCATTCTCCTACGAGCAGTACTTC.

The table lists this clonotype with many counts. The rearrangement uses TRBV29-1 and TRBJ2-1; weak D call: TRBD1 (5 bases). Deletions cut 7 bases from V and 4 bases from J, with 17 bases between. This CDR3 comprises 14 residues. From germline, CDR1 is SQVTM and CDR2 ANQGSEA. The CDR3 is CSAAGQGAYNEQFF. The CDR3 bases are TGCAGCGCCGCAGGACAAGGAGCTTACAATGAGCAGTTCTTC.

V is TRBV11-2 and J is TRBJ2-5; TRBD1 is a possible D gene (5 bases). CDR3 size: 12 residues. V gave up 3 bases and J gave up 5 bases, with 7 bases separating them. CDR1 SGHAT and CDR2 FQNNGV come from the germline V gene. This chain's CDR3 is CASSLGPETQYF. The CDR3 DNA reads TGTGCCAGCAGCTTGGGGCCGGAGACCCAGTACTTC. Using reference TRBV11-2 and TRBJ2-5 for the parts outside the CDR3, the full variable domain is EAGVAQSPRYKIIEKRQSVAFWCNPISGHATLYWYQQILGQGPKLLIQFQNNGVVDDSQLPKDRFSAERLKGVDSTLKIQPAKLEDSAVYLCASSLGPETQYFGPGTRLLVL.

The chain recombines TRBV7-2 with TRBJ2-7; D might be TRBD1 (6 bases). The end of the DNA fits TRBJ2-1 better, so the J call may be wrong. Germline CDR1 reads SGHTA; CDR2 reads FQGNSA. This CDR3 contains 15 residues. Written as DNA, the CDR3 is TGTGCCAGCAGCAATTCCTGGCCAGGGGACAATGAGCAGTTCTTC. It codes for CASSNSWPGDNEQFF.

This clonotype was counted ten times or more. V gene TRBV20-1 combines with J gene TRBJ2-1; 8 bases map to TRBD2. Germline CDR1 reads DFQATT; CDR2 reads SNEGSKA (reference sequence). The length of the CDR3 is 13 residues. J gave up 3 bases and V 6 bases, and 4 bases lay outside the gene matches. This chain's CDR3 is CSANREGYNEQFF. CDR3 in DNA: TGCAGTGCCAACCGGGAGGGCTACAATGAGCAGTTCTTC.

The rearrangement joins TRBV7-2 to TRBJ2-3; 10 nucleotides align to TRBD2. This CDR3 comprises 17 residues. V shed 2 bases, J shed 5 bases, and the junction held 10 bases outside the gene matches. CDR1 is SGHTA and CDR2 is FQGNSA in the germline V gene. The CDR3 region has the DNA TGTGCCAGCAGCTTAACGCTAGCGGGAGTAGTTGGAGATACGCAGTATTTT. Residues: CASSLTLAGVVGDTQYF. Looking up the rest from reference TRBV7-2 and TRBJ2-3 gives the full variable domain: GAGVSQSPSNKVTEKGKDVELRCDPISGHTALYWYRQSLGQGLEFLIYFQGNSAPDKSGLPSDRFSAERTGGSVSTLTIQRTQQEDSAVYLCASSLTLAGVVGDTQYFGPGTRLTVL.

The rearrangement uses TRBV7-2 and TRBJ2-2; unclear D gene. Trimming took 5 bases from V and 5 from J, leaving 6 bases between them. Germline assignment: CDR1 SGHTA and CDR2 FQGNSA. The CDR3 is made up of 12 amino acids. CDR3 region: CASSPRTGELFF. DNA for the CDR3: TGTGCCAGCAGCCCGAGGACCGGGGAGCTGTTTTTT.

In its sample, this clonotype was seen many times. The chain employs TRBV6-1 and TRBJ2-5; maybe TRBD2 (6 bases). The V gene lost 6 bases and the J gene lost 4 bases, with 9 bases spanning the gap. The germline V gene encodes CDR1 MNHNS and CDR2 SASEGT. This CDR3 is built from 12 residues. The CDR3 loop is CASRGTGETQYF. In nucleotides, the CDR3 is TGTGCCAGCAGAGGGACTGGAGAGACCCAGTACTTC.

This clonotype was observed once. The chain joins TRBV7-8 to TRBJ2-7; a weak D match, TRBD2 (8 bases). The CDR3 is made up of 16 amino acids. Trimming shortened V by 5 bases and J by 4 bases, and 21 bases separated the two germline ends. Germline loops: CDR1 SGHVS, CDR2 FQNEAQ. CDR3 region: CASSPKGARGGYEQYF. The DNA of the CDR3 is TGTGCCAGCAGCCCCAAGGGGGCTCGCGGGGGGTACGAGCAGTACTTC.

The rearrangement uses TRBV29-1 and TRBJ2-1; possibly TRBD2 for D (6 bases). Trimming shortened V by 5 bases and J by 8 bases, and 19 bases separated the two germline ends. The CDR3 runs to 14 residues. Looked up from germline, CDR1 is SQVTM and CDR2 is ANQGSEA. CDR3 in amino acids: CSVLPYEGEDEQFF. DNA for the CDR3: TGCAGCGTTCTGCCCTATGAAGGGGAGGATGAGCAGTTCTTC.

The chain links TRBV20-1 to TRBJ1-3; 10 bases align to TRBD1. J gave up 0 bases and V 6 bases, and 5 bases lay outside the gene matches. CDR1 and CDR2 from the germline V gene are DFQATT and SNEGSKA (reference sequence). The CDR3 consists of 15 residues. The CDR3 region is CSARQGATSGNTIYF. The DNA of the CDR3 is TGCAGTGCCCGACAGGGGGCTACCTCTGGAAACACCATATATTTT.

This clonotype appeared many times. V usage is TRBV30 and J usage is TRBJ2-5, with TRBD1 identical over 7 bases. CDR1 and CDR2 from the germline V gene are GTSNPN and SVGIG (reference sequence). There are 13 residues in the CDR3. The ends lost 3 bases at V and 2 bases at J; junction bases unmatched: 3. The CDR3 is CAWRGDSQETQYF. The DNA of the CDR3 is TGTGCCTGGAGGGGGGACAGTCAAGAGACCCAGTACTTC.

This chain joins TRBV19 and TRBJ2-7; 8 bases align to TRBD1. The CDR3 covers 17 residues. CDR1 and CDR2 (germline): LNHDA, SQIVND (reference sequence). V gave up 2 bases and J gave up 3 bases; unmatched junction bases: 12. CDR3 sequence reads: CASSISLGQGPLYEQYF. CDR3 DNA sequence: TGTGCCAGTAGTATAAGCCTTGGACAGGGACCCCTCTACGAGCAGTACTTC.

This clonotype was seen repeatedly, ten times or more. The chain has TRBV19 and TRBJ2-1; D perhaps matches TRBD1 (7 bases). The CDR3 sequence is 17 residues long. Trimming cost V 3 bases and J 7 bases, with 22 bases left between them. From germline, CDR1 is LNHDA and CDR2 SQIVND (reference sequence). This CDR3 is CASSIPSRGGAGNEQFF. The DNA of the CDR3 is TGTGCCAGTAGTATCCCGTCCAGAGGGGGCGCGGGGAATGAGCAGTTCTTC.

The CDR3 sequence is CASSQGTTGEPDSPLHF. Here the CDR3 DNA reads TGTGCCAGCTCACAGGGGACGACAGGGGAGCCGGATTCACCCCTCCACTTT. The chain uses TRBV18 and TRBJ1-6, with 8 bases aligning to TRBD1. Germline trimming cut 4 bases from V and 8 bases from J; bases unmatched to any gene: 13. Germline V lookup: CDR1 KGHSH, CDR2 LQKENI. The CDR3 length is 17 residues.

The V call is TRBV6-1, the J call TRBJ1-2, with D possibly matching TRBD1 (5 bases). Trimming shortened V by 3 bases and J by 4 bases, and 12 bases separated the two germline ends. Germline V CDR1 and CDR2: MNHNS, SASEGT. The length of the CDR3 is 14 residues. The CDR3 DNA reads as TGTGCCAGCAGTGATTGGACGGGGCTCTATGGCTACACCTTC. This codes for CASSDWTGLYGYTF.

As to this clonotype: A read error may account for a junction end that differs from germline. CDR3 sequence reads: CAGSRGGNIQCF. The CDR3 nucleotides are TGTGCCGGCAGCCGGGGGGGGAACATTCAGTGCTTC. The V gene is TRBV12-5, the J gene TRBJ2-4, with 8 nucleotides matching TRBD2. The CDR3 extends over 12 amino acids. CDR1 is LGHNT, CDR2 FRNRAP, per germline.

This clonotype appeared a few times. The chain is built from TRBV6-6 and TRBJ2-2; no reliable D call. Between the trimmed V and J ends, which lost 2 bases and 3 bases, there was a span of 4 bases. Germline values: CDR1 MNHNY, CDR2 SVGAGI (reference sequence). The length of the CDR3 is 13 residues. CDR3 loop: CASSYGHTGELFF. CDR3 DNA: TGTGCCAGCAGTTACGGTCACACCGGGGAGCTGTTTTTT.

The chain recombines TRBV7-9 with TRBJ2-6; D perhaps matches TRBD2 (6 bases). The V end lost 6 bases, the J end lost 7 bases, and 16 bases lay between the germline ends. There are 15 residues in the CDR3. The germline V gene has CDR1 SEHNR and CDR2 FQNEAQ (reference sequence). CDR3 bases: TGTGCCAGCAGTGCGGGGAGCGCCGGTGCCAACGTCCTGACTTTC. Translating it yields CASSAGSAGANVLTF.

The chain is built from TRBV7-2 and TRBJ2-2; no clear D gene. Germline V CDR1 and CDR2: SGHTA, FQGNSA. The CDR3 covers 13 residues. Trimming removed 1 base at V and 5 bases at J, with 5 bases between. CDR3 in DNA: TGTGCCAGCAGCTTAGTTGCGACCGGGGAGCTGTTTTTT. Translated: CASSLVATGELFF.

For the CDR3, the DNA is TGTGCCACCGCGTCAGGCGGGATCACGGATACGCAGTATTTT. This encodes CATASGGITDTQYF. This chain connects TRBV24-1 to TRBJ2-3; tentatively, D is TRBD2 (6 bases). Germline CDR1 is KGHDR and CDR2 is SFDVKD. The ends were cut back, 9 bases at V and 6 bases at J, with 18 bases in the middle. The CDR3 consists of 14 residues.

This rearrangement joins TRBV10-3 to TRBJ2-7; D is possibly TRBD1 (5 bases). CDR1 ENHRY and CDR2 SYGVKD come from the germline V gene. There are 12 residues in the CDR3. Trimming removed 4 bases from V and 3 bases from J, with 7 bases in between. The CDR3: CAISGTNYEQYF. The CDR3 nucleotides are TGTGCCATCAGTGGGACAAACTACGAGCAGTACTTC.